This TCR beta chain came from a study of identifying expanded T cells in peripheral blood. Germline assignment: CDR1 SQVTM and CDR2 ANQGSEA. CDR3 length: 13 amino acids. J lost 5 bases, V lost 7 bases, and 5 bases had no gene match. The assay was immunoSEQ multiplex PCR, and TCRdb's table has in-frame clones only and misses some. Of some 130,000 clones in the sample, approximately 86% were seen once. The TCR comes from a person between 18 and 75 years old in good health. The chain recombines TRBV29-1 with TRBJ2-1, with 10 bases fitting TRBD2. The sample was blood. This CDR3 is CSAHGLADNEQFF. The CDR3 nucleotides read TGCAGCGCGCACGGACTAGCGGACAATGAGCAGTTCTTC.